Listed below are T cell receptor beta chains from one sample, sequenced in a study of PD-1 blockade in classical Hodgkin lymphoma. Assay: immunoSEQ multiplex PCR; the TCRdb copy retains only in-frame clones and omits some. The sample contains roughly 100,000 clones, about 92% of which appear only once. Material: peripheral blood mononuclear cells (PBMCs), obtained before the fourth cycle of nivolumab. These receptor sequences come from a human donor with classical Hodgkin lymphoma. Both conserved end residues are part of each CDR3. Fields, in order: J gene, clone size, D gene, V gene, CDR3 DNA, CDR3 protein. D genes are given only for firm matches. Size is stated for part of the rows, as once, few or many counts, or as a class when the clone is expanded.

>TRBJ2-7|.|TRBD2|TRBV27
TGTGCCAGCAGTTTGACTAGCGGCTACGAGCAGTACTTC
CASSLTSGYEQYF
>TRBJ1-2|once|.|TRBV6-6
TGTGCCAGCAGTTACTTAGGAGGGGGGCTTGGCTATGGCTACACCTTC
CASSYLGGGLGYGYTF
>TRBJ1-1|.|.|TRBV9
TGTGCCAGCAGCGGCCTTGTCAGCACTGAAGCTTTCTTT
CASSGLVSTEAFF
>TRBJ2-7|.|.|TRBV27
TGTGCCAGCAGGTCAGGGGAGTTCTCCTACGAGCAGTACTTC
CASRSGEFSYEQYF
>TRBJ2-2|.|TRBD2|TRBV5-6
TGTGCCAGCAGCATAGCGGGATGGAACACCGGGGAGCTGTTTTTT
CASSIAGWNTGELFF
>TRBJ2-7|.|.|TRBV30
TGTGCCTGGCGGGGATTAGGAAAGGCCCCTTACGAGCAGTACTTC
CAWRGLGKAPYEQYF
>TRBJ2-7|.|TRBD2|TRBV11-2
TGTGCCAGCAGCTTAGGACTAGCGGGAGCCCACGAGCAGTACTTC
CASSLGLAGAHEQYF
>TRBJ2-1|.|TRBD2|TRBV10-3
TGTGCCATCAGTCGTCCTAGCGGGAGGTTCAATGAGCAGTTCTTC
CAISRPSGRFNEQFF
>TRBJ1-2|.|.|TRBV28
TGTGCCAGCAGTTTAAAGAGGTCTGGGACTCAAGGCTACACCTTC
CASSLKRSGTQGYTF
>TRBJ2-1|.|TRBD2|TRBV5-1
TGCGCCAGCAGACTAGCGGGAGGGAACAATGAGCAGTTCTTC
CASRLAGGNNEQFF
>TRBJ2-3|.|.|TRBV11-2
TGTGCCAGCAGCTTTGACCCGCGAGTTACGCAGTATTTT
CASSFDPRVTQYF
>TRBJ1-4|.|TRBD1|TRBV27
TGTGCCAGCAGTTTTTCCGGACAGGGCCCAAAACTGTTTTTT
CASSFSGQGPKLFF
>TRBJ2-4|.|TRBD2|TRBV2
TGTGCCAGCAGGCCGGGACTAGCGGGAAACATTCAGTACTTC
CASRPGLAGNIQYF